This is a list of T cell receptor beta chains from one sample in a study of memory CD4+ T cells and cytomegalovirus serostatus. Repertoires were generated with immunoSEQ multiplex PCR, while TCRdb's copy carries only in-frame clones and drops some. The sample shows 50,000 to 60,000 clones, around 82% of them seen only once. The sequenced material came from memory CD4+ T cells from blood. These receptors were obtained from an adult in good health and CMV-seropositive. The CDR3 runs from the conserved cysteine through the conserved F or W. D genes are given only for firm matches. Not every row has a clone size; where given, it reads once, few, many or a size class.

clone size: NA
D gene: TRBD2
J gene: TRBJ2-7
V gene: TRBV5-6
CDR3 protein: CASSLAGVYEQYF
CDR3 DNA: TGTGCCAGCAGCCTAGCGGGGGTTTACGAGCAGTACTTC

clone size: NA
D gene: NA
J gene: TRBJ2-4
V gene: TRBV7-2
CDR3 protein: CASSPSAGSKNIQYF
CDR3 DNA: TGTGCCAGCAGCCCCTCCGCGGGGAGCAAAAACATTCAGTACTTC

clone size: NA
D gene: TRBD2
J gene: TRBJ2-4
V gene: TRBV11-1
CDR3 protein: CASSSRALAGIKNIQYF
CDR3 DNA: TGTGCCAGCAGCTCACGGGCACTAGCGGGGATCAAAAACATTCAGTACTTC

clone size: NA
D gene: NA
J gene: TRBJ1-3
V gene: TRBV5-4
CDR3 protein: CASSNPGHRGNTIYF
CDR3 DNA: TGTGCCAGCAGCAACCCGGGCCACCGCGGAAACACCATATATTTT

clone size: NA
D gene: TRBD1
J gene: TRBJ1-6
V gene: TRBV2
CDR3 protein: CATGQGRSSPLHF
CDR3 DNA: TGTGCCACAGGACAGGGTCGGAGTTCACCCCTCCACTTT

clone size: NA
D gene: NA
J gene: TRBJ1-2
V gene: TRBV6-6
CDR3 protein: CASRPNTGGGSDGYTF
CDR3 DNA: TGTGCCAGCAGACCCAACACGGGGGGTGGTAGCGATGGCTACACCTTC

clone size: NA
D gene: TRBD1
J gene: TRBJ1-2
V gene: TRBV19
CDR3 protein: CASSQDRAYGYTF
CDR3 DNA: TGTGCCAGTAGCCAGGACAGGGCCTATGGCTACACCTTC

clone size: NA
D gene: NA
J gene: TRBJ1-1
V gene: TRBV7-3
CDR3 protein: CASGKGMNTEAFF
CDR3 DNA: TGTGCCAGCGGAAAGGGAATGAACACTGAAGCTTTCTTT

clone size: NA
D gene: NA
J gene: TRBJ2-2
V gene: TRBV5-4
CDR3 protein: CASSLERSNTGELFF
CDR3 DNA: TGTGCCAGCAGCTTAGAGCGGTCGAACACCGGGGAGCTGTTTTTT

clone size: NA
D gene: NA
J gene: TRBJ2-7
V gene: TRBV6-1
CDR3 protein: CASLISNYEQYF
CDR3 DNA: TGTGCCAGTCTAATCAGTAACTACGAGCAGTACTTC

clone size: NA
D gene: NA
J gene: TRBJ2-6
V gene: TRBV10-2
CDR3 protein: CASSEPRGRGANVLTF
CDR3 DNA: TGCGCCAGCAGTGAGCCCCGTGGTCGCGGGGCCAACGTCCTGACTTTC

clone size: NA
D gene: NA
J gene: TRBJ2-3
V gene: TRBV5-5
CDR3 protein: CASSLSPTDTQYF
CDR3 DNA: TGTGCCAGCAGCTTAAGTCCCACAGATACGCAGTATTTT

clone size: NA
D gene: TRBD2
J gene: TRBJ2-1
V gene: TRBV4-1
CDR3 protein: CASMRGGKDNEQFF
CDR3 DNA: TGCGCCAGCATGCGGGGGGGCAAAGACAATGAGCAGTTCTTC

clone size: NA
D gene: TRBD1
J gene: TRBJ1-2
V gene: TRBV5-4
CDR3 protein: CASSLDRGYGYTF
CDR3 DNA: TGTGCCAGCAGCTTGGACAGGGGCTATGGCTACACCTTC

clone size: few
D gene: TRBD1
J gene: TRBJ1-5
V gene: TRBV19
CDR3 protein: CASSAQDRGYQPQHF
CDR3 DNA: TGTGCCAGTAGTGCGCAGGACAGGGGGTATCAGCCCCAGCATTTT

clone size: NA
D gene: NA
J gene: TRBJ2-2
V gene: TRBV29-1
CDR3 protein: CSVSGGPLNTGELFF
CDR3 DNA: TGCAGCGTTTCCGGGGGCCCTCTCAACACCGGGGAGCTGTTTTTT

clone size: NA
D gene: NA
J gene: TRBJ2-1
V gene: TRBV11-1
CDR3 protein: CASSLGQRDEQFF
CDR3 DNA: TGTGCCAGCAGCTTAGGCCAAAGGGATGAGCAGTTCTTC

clone size: NA
D gene: NA
J gene: TRBJ1-1
V gene: TRBV20-1
CDR3 protein: CSARGAGEAFF
CDR3 DNA: TGCAGTGCTAGGGGCGCCGGTGAAGCTTTCTTT

clone size: NA
D gene: TRBD2
J gene: TRBJ2-3
V gene: TRBV29-1
CDR3 protein: CSVKGTSGFTDTQYF
CDR3 DNA: TGCAGCGTTAAAGGGACTAGCGGATTCACAGATACGCAGTATTTT

clone size: NA
D gene: NA
J gene: TRBJ1-1
V gene: TRBV11-2
CDR3 protein: CASSLAGGGKWNTEAFF
CDR3 DNA: TGTGCCAGCAGCTTAGCGGGGGGTGGCAAGTGGAACACTGAAGCTTTCTTT

clone size: NA
D gene: NA
J gene: TRBJ2-3
V gene: TRBV5-1
CDR3 protein: CASSLQSLAKDTQYF
CDR3 DNA: TGCGCCAGCAGCTTGCAGTCACTTGCCAAAGATACGCAGTATTTT

clone size: NA
D gene: TRBD1
J gene: TRBJ1-1
V gene: TRBV7-2
CDR3 protein: CASSLGPGTGDTEAFF
CDR3 DNA: TGTGCCAGCAGCTTAGGGCCCGGGACAGGGGATACTGAAGCTTTCTTT

clone size: NA
D gene: NA
J gene: TRBJ1-1
V gene: TRBV7-9
CDR3 protein: CASSFSLGASEAFF
CDR3 DNA: TGTGCCAGCAGCTTTAGTCTCGGCGCGTCTGAAGCTTTCTTT

clone size: NA
D gene: NA
J gene: TRBJ1-2
V gene: TRBV7-9
CDR3 protein: CASSPRPDYTF
CDR3 DNA: TGTGCCAGCAGCCCGAGACCGGACTACACCTTC

clone size: once
D gene: NA
J gene: TRBJ2-7
V gene: TRBV7-6
CDR3 protein: CASSPGDRYEQYF
CDR3 DNA: TGTGCCAGCAGCCCCGGGGATCGGTACGAGCAGTACTTC

clone size: NA
D gene: TRBD2
J gene: TRBJ2-1
V gene: TRBV7-6
CDR3 protein: CASSFETSGGYNEQFF
CDR3 DNA: TGTGCCAGCAGCTTCGAGACTAGCGGGGGGTACAATGAGCAGTTCTTC

clone size: NA
D gene: TRBD1
J gene: TRBJ1-2
V gene: TRBV5-6
CDR3 protein: CASSRWTGDYGYTF
CDR3 DNA: TGTGCCAGCAGCCGCTGGACAGGGGACTATGGCTACACCTTC

clone size: NA
D gene: NA
J gene: TRBJ2-7
V gene: TRBV19
CDR3 protein: CASSTKAIGPYEQYF
CDR3 DNA: TGTGCCAGTAGTACAAAAGCTATAGGGCCCTACGAGCAGTACTTC

clone size: NA
D gene: NA
J gene: TRBJ1-1
V gene: TRBV6-5
CDR3 protein: CASSERGPVDEAFF
CDR3 DNA: TGTGCCAGCAGCGAGAGGGGCCCGGTAGATGAAGCTTTCTTT

clone size: NA
D gene: TRBD1
J gene: TRBJ2-1
V gene: TRBV4-2
CDR3 protein: CASSQFPGQGSYNEQFF
CDR3 DNA: TGTGCCAGCAGCCAGTTCCCGGGACAGGGCTCCTACAATGAGCAGTTCTTC

clone size: NA
D gene: TRBD2
J gene: TRBJ2-1
V gene: TRBV7-2
CDR3 protein: CASSLVAAGSNEQFF
CDR3 DNA: TGTGCCAGCAGCTTAGTGGCAGCGGGGAGTAATGAGCAGTTCTTC

clone size: NA
D gene: NA
J gene: TRBJ1-3
V gene: TRBV6-5
CDR3 protein: CASSYSKGFSGNTIYF
CDR3 DNA: TGTGCCAGCAGTTACTCGAAGGGGTTCTCTGGAAACACCATATATTTT

clone size: NA
D gene: TRBD2
J gene: TRBJ2-3
V gene: TRBV5-1
CDR3 protein: CASSSGTRNTDTQYF
CDR3 DNA: TGCGCCAGCAGCTCCGGGACTAGGAACACAGATACGCAGTATTTT

clone size: NA
D gene: TRBD1
J gene: TRBJ2-1
V gene: TRBV4-2
CDR3 protein: CASSQTGQGGLTQFF
CDR3 DNA: TGTGCCAGCAGCCAAACTGGACAGGGGGGCCTAACGCAGTTCTTC

clone size: NA
D gene: NA
J gene: TRBJ1-3
V gene: TRBV7-2
CDR3 protein: CASSSGRGARDTIYF
CDR3 DNA: TGTGCCAGCAGCTCCGGACGGGGGGCGAGAGACACCATATATTTT

clone size: once
D gene: NA
J gene: TRBJ2-1
V gene: TRBV15
CDR3 protein: CATSRGGAYNEQFF
CDR3 DNA: TGTGCCACCAGCAGAGGGGGGGCCTACAATGAGCAGTTCTTC

clone size: NA
D gene: NA
J gene: TRBJ1-1
V gene: TRBV4-3
CDR3 protein: CASSQDWGRATEAFF
CDR3 DNA: TGCGCCAGCAGCCAAGATTGGGGCAGGGCCACTGAAGCTTTCTTT

clone size: once
D gene: TRBD1
J gene: TRBJ1-5
V gene: TRBV28
CDR3 protein: CASRVQGQPQHF
CDR3 DNA: TGTGCCAGCAGAGTACAGGGGCAGCCCCAGCATTTT

clone size: NA
D gene: NA
J gene: TRBJ2-7
V gene: TRBV7-8
CDR3 protein: CASSLLQGKSEQYF
CDR3 DNA: TGTGCCAGCAGCTTATTACAGGGAAAAAGCGAGCAGTACTTC

clone size: few
D gene: NA
J gene: TRBJ1-1
V gene: TRBV5-1
CDR3 protein: CASSLVGAPNTEAFF
CDR3 DNA: TGCGCCAGCAGCTTGGTCGGGGCCCCGAACACTGAAGCTTTCTTT

clone size: NA
D gene: TRBD2
J gene: TRBJ2-3
V gene: TRBV11-2
CDR3 protein: CASSPFAEAGRTDTQYF
CDR3 DNA: TGTGCCAGCAGCCCCTTCGCGGAAGCGGGGCGCACAGATACGCAGTATTTT

clone size: few
D gene: TRBD1
J gene: TRBJ1-1
V gene: TRBV18
CDR3 protein: CASSPIQGEAFF
CDR3 DNA: TGTGCCAGCTCACCTATACAGGGGGAAGCTTTCTTT

clone size: NA
D gene: NA
J gene: TRBJ2-1
V gene: TRBV21-1
CDR3 protein: CASRAPGTRGYNEQFF
CDR3 DNA: TGTGCCAGCCGAGCGCCCGGGACTAGGGGCTACAATGAGCAGTTCTTC

clone size: few
D gene: NA
J gene: TRBJ1-2
V gene: TRBV5-1
CDR3 protein: CASTYSGEGGYTF
CDR3 DNA: TGCGCCAGCACCTATTCAGGGGAGGGAGGCTACACCTTC

clone size: NA
D gene: NA
J gene: TRBJ1-3
V gene: TRBV7-2
CDR3 protein: CASSYGHYSGNTIYF
CDR3 DNA: TGTGCCAGCAGCTACGGACACTACTCTGGAAACACCATATATTTT

clone size: NA
D gene: NA
J gene: TRBJ1-6
V gene: TRBV4-3
CDR3 protein: CASSQERRRVRSPLHF
CDR3 DNA: TGCGCCAGCAGCCAAGAGCGGCGCAGGGTAAGATCACCCCTCCACTTT